These 14 T cell receptor beta chains were all obtained from the same sample, sequenced in a study of T cell changes during pregnancy in multiple sclerosis. Assay: immunoSEQ multiplex PCR; the TCRdb copy retains only in-frame clones and omits some. This table holds over 60,000 clones, around 96% found once. The sample in question was CD8+ T cells from peripheral blood mononuclear cells, obtained after pregnancy. The receptors come from a female donor with multiple sclerosis, enrolled in a pregnancy study.

This chain links TRBV5-6 with TRBJ1-1, with D possibly matching TRBD1 (5 bases). Germline CDR1 reads SGHDT; CDR2 reads YYEEEE. CDR3 length: 13 residues. V lost 6 bases, J lost 5 bases, and 14 bases lay in between. CDR3 DNA sequence: TGTGCCAGCACGAATGGACGGGGGACTGAAGCTTTCTTT. This translates into CASTNGRGTEAFF. Using reference TRBV5-6 and TRBJ1-1 for the parts outside the CDR3, the full variable domain is DAGVTQSPTHLIKTRGQQVTLRCSPKSGHDTVSWYQQALGQGPQFIFQYYEEEERQRGNFPDRFSGHQFPNYSSELNVNALLLGDSALYLCASTNGRGTEAFFGQGTRLTVV.

This clone was found once. This chain uses TRBV5-4 with TRBJ1-2; a weak D match, TRBD1 (5 bases). Trimming removed 0 bases from V and 5 bases from J, with 14 bases in between. From germline, CDR1 is SGHNT and CDR2 YYREEE (reference sequence). The CDR3 loop spans 15 amino acids. CDR3 region: CASSLVQGFVYGYTF. CDR3 nucleotide sequence: TGTGCCAGCAGCTTGGTGCAGGGTTTCGTGTATGGCTACACCTTC.

Only one count was recorded for this clone. J is TRBJ1-1 and V is TRBV13; 7 positions match TRBD1. This CDR3 is built from 14 residues. V was pared by 5 bases and J by 6 bases, with 9 bases of the junction left unmatched. Germline lookup yields CDR1 PRHDT and CDR2 FYEKMQ (reference sequence). The DNA of the CDR3 is TGTGCCAGCAGCCTAAACAGGGGAGGCGCTGAAGCTTTCTTT. It translates to CASSLNRGGAEAFF. Together with reference TRBV13 and TRBJ1-1, the CDR3 gives the full variable domain: AAGVIQSPRHLIKEKRETATLKCYPIPRHDTVYWYQQGPGQDPQFLISFYEKMQSDKGSIPDRFSAQQFSDYHSELNMSSLELGDSALYFCASSLNRGGAEAFFGQGTRLTVV.

The gene calls are TRBV28 and TRBJ1-5; the D gene is possibly TRBD1 (6 bases). Germline CDR1 reads MDHEN; CDR2 reads SYDVKM. V was clipped by 8 bases and J by 4 bases, with 15 bases between them. The length of the CDR3 is 14 residues. The CDR3 nucleotides read TGTGCCAGCCGGGGGGGGGCATGGAATCAGCCCCAGCATTTT. Its translation: CASRGGAWNQPQHF. Using reference TRBV28 and TRBJ1-5 for the parts outside the CDR3, the full variable domain is DVKVTQSSRYLVKRTGEKVFLECVQDMDHENMFWYRQDPGLGLRLIYFSYDVKMKEKGDIPEGYSVSREKKERFSLILESASTNQTSMYLCASRGGAWNQPQHFGDGTRLSIL.

The rearrangement joins TRBV2 to TRBJ1-1, with TRBD1 matching over 11 bases. CDR3 length: 16 residues. Germline assignment: CDR1 SNHLY and CDR2 FYNNEI. V shed 6 bases and J 3 bases; nucleotides not matched to a gene: 9. CDR3 in DNA: TGTGCCAGCAGCCGAAGGGGACAGGGGGGGTACACTGAAGCTTTCTTT. Translation: CASSRRGQGGYTEAFF.

The chain is built from TRBV5-6 and TRBJ1-1; tentatively, D is TRBD1 (5 bases). The germline CDR1 and CDR2 sequences are SGHDT and YYEEEE. V shed 3 bases and J shed 6 bases, with 9 bases lying between them. The CDR3 runs 12 residues. The CDR3 here is CASSSGGAEAFF. The DNA of the CDR3 is TGTGCCAGCAGCTCGGGGGGGGCTGAAGCTTTCTTT.

The CDR3: CASSQGGSNQPQHF. The DNA of the CDR3 is TGTGCCAGCTCCCAGGGTGGGAGCAATCAGCCCCAGCATTTT. V gene TRBV18 combines with J gene TRBJ1-5, with D possibly being TRBD1 (5 bases). This CDR3 spans 14 amino acids. Germline V gene lookup returns CDR1 KGHSH and CDR2 LQKENI. The V and J ends lost 6 bases and 1 base respectively, with 10 bases between them.

CDR3 in DNA: TGCAGCTCCAGCGAGGGACTAGCGGCTGAGCAGTTCTTC. The encoded protein is CSSSEGLAAEQFF. V usage is TRBV29-1 and J usage is TRBJ2-1, with 11 nucleotides matching TRBD2. V shed 8 bases and J 9 bases; nucleotides not matched to a gene: 9. The CDR3 sequence is 13 residues long. Germline V gene lookup returns CDR1 SQVTM and CDR2 ANQGSEA.

The sample holds one count of this clone. The J gene is TRBJ2-1, the V gene TRBV19; 10 bases line up with TRBD1. Germline V lookup: CDR1 LNHDA, CDR2 SQIVND (reference sequence). Trimming at V came to 4 bases and at J to 8 bases, leaving 17 bases not matched to a gene. The CDR3 contains 18 residues. CDR3 region: CASSRAGQGTPGFYEQFF. The CDR3 DNA sequence: TGTGCCAGTAGTAGGGCGGGACAGGGGACCCCAGGGTTTTATGAGCAGTTCTTC.

The chain links TRBV27 to TRBJ1-5; weak D call: TRBD1 (5 bases). The CDR3 covers 14 residues. The germline V and J ends were trimmed by 1 base and 5 bases, with 9 bases remaining between them. In germline, CDR1 is MNHEY, CDR2 SMNVEV (reference sequence). CDR3 amino acids: CASSLWRGDQPQHF. The CDR3 DNA is TGTGCCAGCAGTTTATGGAGGGGAGATCAGCCCCAGCATTTT.

The V gene is TRBV7-9, the J gene TRBJ2-7, with D perhaps TRBD1 (6 bases). V lost 7 bases, J lost 6 bases, and 10 bases lay in between. CDR3 length equals 11 residues. Looked up from germline, CDR1 is SEHNR and CDR2 is FQNEAQ (reference sequence). CDR3 nucleotides: TGTGCCAGCAAACAGGGACCCGAGCAGTACTTC. Translated, it gives CASKQGPEQYF. The variable domain in full, completed from reference TRBV7-9 and TRBJ2-7, reads DTGVSQNPRHKITKRGQNVTFRCDPISEHNRLYWYRQTLGQGPEFLTYFQNEAQLEKSRLLSDRFSAERPKGSFSTLEIQRTEQGDSAMYLCASKQGPEQYFGPGTRLTVT.

The rearrangement links TRBV27 to TRBJ2-7; D remains unclear. The CDR3 totals 12 residues. V shed 6 bases and J shed 0 bases, with 6 bases lying between them. Germline loops: CDR1 MNHEY, CDR2 SMNVEV (reference sequence). The chain's CDR3 is CASSLSSYEQYF. The CDR3 coding sequence is TGTGCCAGCAGCCTAAGCTCCTACGAGCAGTACTTC.

This sequence joins TRBV7-2 and TRBJ2-1; D gene ambiguous. The CDR3 extends over 11 amino acids. Trimming left V 3 bases short and J 9 bases short, with 6 bases between. Germline-derived CDR1 and CDR2 are SGHTA and FQGNSA. The CDR3 loop reads CASSLAVEQFF. CDR3 coding DNA: TGTGCCAGCAGCTTGGCCGTTGAGCAGTTCTTC.

The CDR3 is CASRKYGGERDYEQYF. CDR3 nucleotide sequence: TGTGCCAGCAGGAAATATGGGGGGGAAAGGGACTACGAGCAGTACTTC. V is TRBV11-2 and J is TRBJ2-7, with 7 nucleotides matching TRBD2. V lost 6 bases and J lost 3; bases outside the gene matches: 14. CDR3 size: 16 residues. Germline CDR1 is SGHAT and CDR2 is FQNNGV.